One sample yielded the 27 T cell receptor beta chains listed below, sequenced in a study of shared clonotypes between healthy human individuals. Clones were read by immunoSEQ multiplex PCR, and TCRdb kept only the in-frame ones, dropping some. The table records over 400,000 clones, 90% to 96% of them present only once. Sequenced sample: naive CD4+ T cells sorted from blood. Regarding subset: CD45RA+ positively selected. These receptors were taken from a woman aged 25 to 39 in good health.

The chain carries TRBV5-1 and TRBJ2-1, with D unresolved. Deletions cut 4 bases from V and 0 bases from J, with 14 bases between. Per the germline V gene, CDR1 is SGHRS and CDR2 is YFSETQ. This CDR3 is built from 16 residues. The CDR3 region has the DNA TGCGCCAGCAGCATACTCTCCCAGAGCTCCTACAATGAGCAGTTCTTC. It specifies CASSILSQSSYNEQFF.

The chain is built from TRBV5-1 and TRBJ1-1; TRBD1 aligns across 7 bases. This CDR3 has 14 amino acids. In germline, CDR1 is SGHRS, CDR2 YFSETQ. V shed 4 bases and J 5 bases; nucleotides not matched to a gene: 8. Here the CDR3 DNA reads TGCGCCAGCAGCGAAAGACAGGGAAGGACTGAAGCTTTCTTT. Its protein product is CASSERQGRTEAFF.

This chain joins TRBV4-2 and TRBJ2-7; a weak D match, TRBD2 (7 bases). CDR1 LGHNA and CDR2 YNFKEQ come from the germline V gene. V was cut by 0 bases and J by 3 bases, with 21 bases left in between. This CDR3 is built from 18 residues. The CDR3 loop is CASSQEAGAKTGFYEQYF. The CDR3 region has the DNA TGTGCCAGCAGCCAAGAGGCGGGGGCCAAGACTGGGTTCTACGAGCAGTACTTC.

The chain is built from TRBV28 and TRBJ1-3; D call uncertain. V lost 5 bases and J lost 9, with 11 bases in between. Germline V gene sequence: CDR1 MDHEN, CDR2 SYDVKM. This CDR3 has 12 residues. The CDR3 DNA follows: TGTGCCAGCAGTCCCCCCCCCGGCACCATATATTTT. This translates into CASSPPPGTIYF.

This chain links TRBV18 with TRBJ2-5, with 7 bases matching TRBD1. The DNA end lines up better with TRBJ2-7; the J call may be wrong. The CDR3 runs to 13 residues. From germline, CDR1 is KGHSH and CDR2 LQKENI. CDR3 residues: CASSPNRGYEQYF. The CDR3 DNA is TGTGCCAGCTCGCCCAACAGGGGCTACGAGCAGTACTTC.

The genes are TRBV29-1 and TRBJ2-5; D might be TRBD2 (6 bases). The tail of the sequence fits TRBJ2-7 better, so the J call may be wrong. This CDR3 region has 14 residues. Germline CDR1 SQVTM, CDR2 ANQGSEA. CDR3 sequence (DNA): TGCAGCGTCAATCTGGAGGGCCGGGCCTACGAGCAGTACTTC. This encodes CSVNLEGRAYEQYF.

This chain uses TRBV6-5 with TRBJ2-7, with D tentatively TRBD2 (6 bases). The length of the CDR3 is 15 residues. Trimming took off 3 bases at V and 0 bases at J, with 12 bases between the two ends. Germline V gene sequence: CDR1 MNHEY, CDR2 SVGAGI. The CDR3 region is CASSYTGSGSYEQYF. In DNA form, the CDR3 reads TGTGCCAGCAGTTATACCGGGAGTGGCTCCTACGAGCAGTACTTC.

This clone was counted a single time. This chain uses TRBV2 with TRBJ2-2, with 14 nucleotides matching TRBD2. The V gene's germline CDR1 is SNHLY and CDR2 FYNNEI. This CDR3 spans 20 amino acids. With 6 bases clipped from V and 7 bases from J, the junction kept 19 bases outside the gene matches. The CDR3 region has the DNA TGTGCCAGCAGCCTCAACAACCCCTCGACTAGCGGGAGGGCGGTCGGGGAGCTGTTTTTT. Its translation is CASSLNNPSTSGRAVGELFF.

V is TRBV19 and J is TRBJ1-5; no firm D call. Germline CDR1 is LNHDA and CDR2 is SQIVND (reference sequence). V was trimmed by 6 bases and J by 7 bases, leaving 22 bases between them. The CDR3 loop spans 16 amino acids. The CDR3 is CASSRHGGMSGQPQHF. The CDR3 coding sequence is TGTGCCAGTAGCCGCCACGGTGGGATGTCGGGCCAGCCCCAGCATTTT.

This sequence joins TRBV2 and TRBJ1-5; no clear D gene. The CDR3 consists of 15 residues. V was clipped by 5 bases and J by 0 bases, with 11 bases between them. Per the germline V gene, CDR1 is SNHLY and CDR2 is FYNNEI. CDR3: CASSLAGGSNQPQHF. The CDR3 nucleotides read TGTGCCAGCAGTTTGGCAGGTGGTAGCAATCAGCCCCAGCATTTT.

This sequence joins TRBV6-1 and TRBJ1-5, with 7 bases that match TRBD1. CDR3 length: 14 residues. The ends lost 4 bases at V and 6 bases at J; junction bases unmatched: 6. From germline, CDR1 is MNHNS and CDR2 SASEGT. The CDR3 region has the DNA TGTGCCAGCAGTGCGGGGACAGTAAGTCAGCCCCAGCATTTT. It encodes CASSAGTVSQPQHF.

The CDR3 protein is CASSVGRGRGSEKLFF. The DNA for the CDR3 is TGTGCCAGCAGCGTGGGGCGGGGGCGCGGCAGTGAAAAACTGTTTTTT. This chain connects TRBV9 to TRBJ1-4; D possibly corresponds to TRBD1 (6 bases). Trimming pared 2 bases from V and 7 bases from J, leaving 18 bases between. This CDR3 region has 16 residues. Germline CDR1 SGDLS, CDR2 YYNGEE.

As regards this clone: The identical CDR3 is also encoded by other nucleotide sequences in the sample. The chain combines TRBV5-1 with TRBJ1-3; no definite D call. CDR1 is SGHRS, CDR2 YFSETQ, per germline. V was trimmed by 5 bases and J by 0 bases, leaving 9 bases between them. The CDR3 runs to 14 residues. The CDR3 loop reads CASSSDSSGNTIYF. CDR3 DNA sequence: TGCGCCAGCAGTTCCGACTCCTCTGGAAACACCATATATTTT.

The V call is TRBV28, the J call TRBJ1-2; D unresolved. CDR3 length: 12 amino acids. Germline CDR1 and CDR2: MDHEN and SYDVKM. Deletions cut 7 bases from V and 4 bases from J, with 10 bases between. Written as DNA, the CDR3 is TGTGCCAGCATTGGCAGCTTCTATGGCTACACCTTC. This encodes CASIGSFYGYTF.

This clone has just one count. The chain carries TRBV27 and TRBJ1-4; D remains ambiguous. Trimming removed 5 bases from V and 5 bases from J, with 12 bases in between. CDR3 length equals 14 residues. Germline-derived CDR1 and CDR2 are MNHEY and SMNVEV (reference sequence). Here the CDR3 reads CASSPRRANEKLFF. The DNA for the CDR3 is TGTGCCAGCAGTCCCCGACGGGCGAATGAAAAACTGTTTTTT.

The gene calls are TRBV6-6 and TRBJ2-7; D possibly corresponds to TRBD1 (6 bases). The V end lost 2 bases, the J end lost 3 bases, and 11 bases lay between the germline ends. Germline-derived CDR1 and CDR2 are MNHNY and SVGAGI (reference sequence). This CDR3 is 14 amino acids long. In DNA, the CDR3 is TGTGCCAGCAGTTACCGGGACACCTTCTACGAGCAGTACTTC. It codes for CASSYRDTFYEQYF.

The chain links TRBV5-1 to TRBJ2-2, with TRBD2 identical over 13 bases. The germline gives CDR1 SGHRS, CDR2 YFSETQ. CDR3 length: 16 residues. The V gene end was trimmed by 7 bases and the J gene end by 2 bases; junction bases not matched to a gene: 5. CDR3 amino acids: CASSGLAGANTGELFF. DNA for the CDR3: TGCGCCAGCTCAGGACTAGCGGGAGCTAACACCGGGGAGCTGTTTTTT.

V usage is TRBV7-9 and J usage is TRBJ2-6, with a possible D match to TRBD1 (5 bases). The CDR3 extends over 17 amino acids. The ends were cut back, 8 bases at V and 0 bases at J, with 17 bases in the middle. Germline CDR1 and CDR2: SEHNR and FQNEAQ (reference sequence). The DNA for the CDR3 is TGTGCCAGCTCGACCGCCATTGGGGCCTCTGGGGCCAACGTCCTGACTTTC. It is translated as CASSTAIGASGANVLTF.

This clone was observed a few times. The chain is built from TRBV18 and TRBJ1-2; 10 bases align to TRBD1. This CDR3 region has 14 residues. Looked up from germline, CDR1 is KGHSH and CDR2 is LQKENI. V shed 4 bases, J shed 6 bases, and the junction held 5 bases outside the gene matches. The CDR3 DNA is TGTGCCAGCTCACGGGGACAGGGGACAGATGGCTACACCTTC. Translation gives CASSRGQGTDGYTF. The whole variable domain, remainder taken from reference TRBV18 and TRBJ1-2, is NAGVMQNPRHLVRRRGQEARLRCSPMKGHSHVYWYRQLPEEGLKFMVYLQKENIIDESGMPKERFSAEFPKEGPSILRIQQVVRGDSAAYFCASSRGQGTDGYTFGSGTRLTVV.

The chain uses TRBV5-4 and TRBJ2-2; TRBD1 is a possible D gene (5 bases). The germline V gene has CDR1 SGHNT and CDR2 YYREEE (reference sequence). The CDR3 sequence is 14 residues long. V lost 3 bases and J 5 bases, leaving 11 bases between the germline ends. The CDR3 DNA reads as TGTGCCAGCAGCTCCTCGACAGTTACCGGGGAGCTGTTTTTT. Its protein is CASSSSTVTGELFF.

For the CDR3, the DNA is TGTGCCAGCAGCTTAGTTCCGCGACCAGCCGGCGAGCAGTACTTC. It yields the protein CASSLVPRPAGEQYF. This chain joins TRBV7-9 and TRBJ2-7, with unresolved D. In germline, CDR1 is SEHNR, CDR2 FQNEAQ (reference sequence). V was cut by 1 base and J by 6 bases, with 16 bases left in between. The CDR3 sequence is 15 residues long.

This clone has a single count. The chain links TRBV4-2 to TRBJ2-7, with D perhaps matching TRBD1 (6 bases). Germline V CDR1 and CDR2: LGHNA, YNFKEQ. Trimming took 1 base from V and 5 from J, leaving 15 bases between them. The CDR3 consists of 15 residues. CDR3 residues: CASSQGRQGFHEQYF. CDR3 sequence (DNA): TGTGCCAGCAGCCAAGGTCGGCAGGGGTTCCACGAGCAGTACTTC.

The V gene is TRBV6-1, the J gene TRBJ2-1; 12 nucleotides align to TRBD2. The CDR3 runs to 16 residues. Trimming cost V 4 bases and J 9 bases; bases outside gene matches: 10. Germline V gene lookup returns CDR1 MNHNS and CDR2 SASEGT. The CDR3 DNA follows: TGTGCCAGCAGTGGGGGGCTAGCGGGAGGGCTGGCTGAGCAGTTCTTC. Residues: CASSGGLAGGLAEQFF.

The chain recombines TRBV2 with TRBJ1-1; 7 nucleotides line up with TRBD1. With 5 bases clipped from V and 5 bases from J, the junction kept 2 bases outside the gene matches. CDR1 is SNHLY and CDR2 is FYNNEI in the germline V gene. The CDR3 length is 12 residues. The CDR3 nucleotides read TGTGCCAGCAGTTCACAGGGGACTGAAGCTTTCTTT. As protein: CASSSQGTEAFF.

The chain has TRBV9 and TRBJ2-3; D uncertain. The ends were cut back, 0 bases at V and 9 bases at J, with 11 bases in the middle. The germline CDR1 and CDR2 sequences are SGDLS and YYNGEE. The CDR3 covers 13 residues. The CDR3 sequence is CASSVEARGTQYF. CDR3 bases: TGTGCCAGCAGCGTAGAGGCGCGAGGCACGCAGTATTTT.

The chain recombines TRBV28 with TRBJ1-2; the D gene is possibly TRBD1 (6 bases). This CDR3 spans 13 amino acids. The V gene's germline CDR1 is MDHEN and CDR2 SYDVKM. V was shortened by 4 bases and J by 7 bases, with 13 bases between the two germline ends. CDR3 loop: CASSSSGVVGYTF. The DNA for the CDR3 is TGTGCCAGCAGTTCCTCAGGGGTAGTTGGCTACACCTTC.

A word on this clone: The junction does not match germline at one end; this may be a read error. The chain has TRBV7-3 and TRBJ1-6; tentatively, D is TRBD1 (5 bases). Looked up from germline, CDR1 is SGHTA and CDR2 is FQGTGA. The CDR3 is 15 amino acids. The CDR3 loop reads CASSLMGDYSSPLHF. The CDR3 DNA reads TGTGCCAGCAGCTTAATGGGGGATTATAGTTCACCCCTCCACTTT.